The 5 T cell receptor beta chains in this list originate from one sample, sequenced in a study of T-cell reconstitution after alpha-beta-depleted transplantation in children. Preparing the TCRbeta library involved the use of unique molecular identifiers. TCRdb recomputed calls from the PCR reads with MiXCR, one row per CDR3 protein. The sample includes fewer than 130,000 distinct CDR3 sequences, about 9.3% of them seen just once. Sequenced material: PBMCs from the stem cell graft donor, taken from the stem cell graft. Receptors were obtained from a human donor who donated a stem cell graft to a child with acute lymphoblastic leukemia.

This clonotype appeared many times. The chain couples TRBV12-3 or TRBV12-4 to TRBJ1-6; tentatively, D is TRBD1 (6 bases). CDR3 length: 15 amino acids. V lost 6 bases to trimming and J lost 5 bases, with 14 bases between them. This CDR3 is CASSFRGPHNSPLHF. The CDR3 DNA reads TGTGCCAGCAGCTTCCGGGGGCCTCATAATTCACCCCTCCACTTT.

This clonotype was detected only once. A single base separates this from a much larger clone, so it may be a read error. This chain connects TRBV12-3 or TRBV12-4 to TRBJ2-2; TRBD1 agrees at 9 bases. The length of the CDR3 is 14 residues. The V segment lost 5 bases and the J segment 6 bases; nucleotides outside the gene matches: 4. DNA for the CDR3: TGTGCCAGCAGTGGGACAGGGTTGTCCGGGGAGCTGTTTTTT. It yields the protein CASSGTGLSGELFF.

This chain uses TRBV30 with TRBJ1-4; D possibly corresponds to TRBD1 (5 bases). There are 13 residues in the CDR3. Germline values: CDR1 GTSNPN, CDR2 SVGIG (reference sequence). Between the trimmed V and J ends, which lost 5 bases and 3 bases, there was a span of 10 bases. DNA for the CDR3: TGTGCCTGGGACAGCGGGCCTAATGAAAAACTGTTTTTT. Translating gives CAWDSGPNEKLFF.

The chain links TRBV24-1 to TRBJ2-2; D is uncertain. Germline lookup yields CDR1 KGHDR and CDR2 SFDVKD. Trimming stripped 4 bases from V and 6 bases from J, with 8 bases between. The CDR3 is 13 residues long. In DNA form, the CDR3 reads TGTGCCACCAGTGACCTCGGCCCCGGGGAGCTGTTTTTT. This gives the protein CATSDLGPGELFF.

This clonotype was seen ten or more times. The genes are TRBV20-1 and TRBJ2-1, with 10 bases matching TRBD2. The CDR3 is 15 amino acids. With V trimmed by 0 bases and J by 8 bases, 7 bases remained unmatched. Germline CDR1 DFQATT, CDR2 SNEGSKA (reference sequence). CDR3 residues: CSARDGTSERDEQFF. The CDR3 DNA reads as TGCAGTGCTAGAGATGGGACTAGCGAAAGGGATGAGCAGTTCTTC.